This paragraph reports one TCR beta chain. What it binds is unknown. The data were obtained in a study of cytomegalovirus exposure and HLA in healthy donors. Study-wide results and limits: When analyzed later, a missense DCLRE1C variant was found to be linked to TCR beta V- and J-gene trimming.

The PCR contained 60 Vbeta and 13 Jbeta primers. As originally analysed: The count from a later analysis was some 83 million unique TCR beta chains, some 10 million of them shared. This table comes from immunoSEQ multiplex PCR, and its TCRdb copy is limited to in-frame clones, with some not included. From that table come the V and J calls and clone size; the DNA was used to work out D and trimming. With 95,000 to 150,000 clones in the sample, the ten largest clones hold around 2.7%. CDR1 is SGHAT and CDR2 is FQNNGV in the germline V gene. Trimming removed 4 bases at V and 4 bases at J, with 10 bases between. The CDR3 contains 14 residues. This cohort consisted of healthy bone marrow donors. At collection, donors were nominally healthy, but unrecorded immune exposures were probable.

The clonotype comes from a young man in good health and CMV-seronegative. Source material: PBMCs. The V and J genes are TRBV11-2 and TRBJ2-2; D gene ambiguous. CDR3 sequence (DNA): TGTGCCAGCAGCTACGAACCGGGCACCGGGGAGCTGTTTTTT. Translating it yields CASSYEPGTGELFF.